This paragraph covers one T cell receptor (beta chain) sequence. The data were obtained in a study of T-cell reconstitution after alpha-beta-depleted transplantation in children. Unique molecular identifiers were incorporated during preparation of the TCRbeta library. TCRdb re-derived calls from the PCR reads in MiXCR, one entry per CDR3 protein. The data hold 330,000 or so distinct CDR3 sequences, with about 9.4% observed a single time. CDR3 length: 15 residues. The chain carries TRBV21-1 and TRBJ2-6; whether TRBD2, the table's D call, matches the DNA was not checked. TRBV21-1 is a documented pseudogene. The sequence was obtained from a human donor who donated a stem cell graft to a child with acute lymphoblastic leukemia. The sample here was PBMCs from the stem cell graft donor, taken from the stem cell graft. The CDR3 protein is CASPTGGTGANVLTF. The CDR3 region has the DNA TGTGCCAGCCCGACGGGTGGGACTGGGGCCAACGTCCTGACTTTC.